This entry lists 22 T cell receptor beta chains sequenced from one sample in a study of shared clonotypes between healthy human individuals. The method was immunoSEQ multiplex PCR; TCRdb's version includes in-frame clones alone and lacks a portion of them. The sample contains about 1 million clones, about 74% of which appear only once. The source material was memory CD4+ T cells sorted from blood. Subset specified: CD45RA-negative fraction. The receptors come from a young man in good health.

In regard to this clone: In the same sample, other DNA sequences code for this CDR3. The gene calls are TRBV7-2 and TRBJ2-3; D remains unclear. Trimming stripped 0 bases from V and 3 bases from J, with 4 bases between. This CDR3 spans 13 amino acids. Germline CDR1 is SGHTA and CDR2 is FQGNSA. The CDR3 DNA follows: TGTGCCAGCAGCTTAGCGGTAACAGATACGCAGTATTTT. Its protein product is CASSLAVTDTQYF. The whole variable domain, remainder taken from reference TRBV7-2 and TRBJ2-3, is GAGVSQSPSNKVTEKGKDVELRCDPISGHTALYWYRQSLGQGLEFLIYFQGNSAPDKSGLPSDRFSAERTGGSVSTLTIQRTQQEDSAVYLCASSLAVTDTQYFGPGTRLTVL.

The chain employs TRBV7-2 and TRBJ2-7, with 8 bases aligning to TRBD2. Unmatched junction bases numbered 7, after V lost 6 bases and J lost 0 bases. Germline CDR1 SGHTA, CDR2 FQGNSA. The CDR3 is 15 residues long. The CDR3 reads CASSFAGTSSYEQYF. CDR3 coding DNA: TGTGCCAGCAGTTTCGCCGGGACTAGCTCCTACGAGCAGTACTTC.

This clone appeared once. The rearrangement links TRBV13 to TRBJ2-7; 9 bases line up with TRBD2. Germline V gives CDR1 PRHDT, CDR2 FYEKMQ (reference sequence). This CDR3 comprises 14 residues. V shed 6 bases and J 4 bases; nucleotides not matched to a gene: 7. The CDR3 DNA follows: TGTGCCAGCAGGAAAGCGGGGGGACATTACGAGCAGTACTTC. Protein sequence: CASRKAGGHYEQYF.

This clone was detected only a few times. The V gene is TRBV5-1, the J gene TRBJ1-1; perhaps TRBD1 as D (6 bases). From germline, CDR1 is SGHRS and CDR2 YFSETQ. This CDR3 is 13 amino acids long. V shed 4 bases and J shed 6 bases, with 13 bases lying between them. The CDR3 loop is CASSQRQVSEAFF. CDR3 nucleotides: TGCGCCAGCAGCCAACGACAGGTTTCTGAAGCTTTCTTT.

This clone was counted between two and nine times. The CDR3 spells CASSDWGETQYF. CDR3 in DNA: TGTGCCAGCAGTGATTGGGGTGAGACCCAGTACTTC. The genes are TRBV2 and TRBJ2-5; D is undetermined. V was cut by 3 bases and J by 5 bases, with 7 bases left in between. Per germline, CDR1 SNHLY and CDR2 FYNNEI. This CDR3 is built from 12 residues.

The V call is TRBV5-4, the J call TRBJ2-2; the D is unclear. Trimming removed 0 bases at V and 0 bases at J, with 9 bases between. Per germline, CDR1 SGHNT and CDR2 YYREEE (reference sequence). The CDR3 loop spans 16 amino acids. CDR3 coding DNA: TGTGCCAGCAGCTTGGCCGTGACAACGAACACCGGGGAGCTGTTTTTT. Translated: CASSLAVTTNTGELFF.

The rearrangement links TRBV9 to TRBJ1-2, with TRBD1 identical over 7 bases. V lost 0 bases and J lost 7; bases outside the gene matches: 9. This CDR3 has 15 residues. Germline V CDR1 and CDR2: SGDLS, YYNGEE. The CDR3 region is CASSVGVGTEGGYTF. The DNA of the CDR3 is TGTGCCAGCAGCGTAGGGGTAGGGACAGAAGGTGGCTACACCTTC.

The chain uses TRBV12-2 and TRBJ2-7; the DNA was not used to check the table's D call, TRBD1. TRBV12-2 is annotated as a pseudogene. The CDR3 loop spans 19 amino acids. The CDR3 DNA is TGTGCAAGTCGCTTAGGGACAGGGAGGGGCGGGAGAAAGGCCTACGAGCAGTACTTC. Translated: CASRLGTGRGGRKAYEQYF.

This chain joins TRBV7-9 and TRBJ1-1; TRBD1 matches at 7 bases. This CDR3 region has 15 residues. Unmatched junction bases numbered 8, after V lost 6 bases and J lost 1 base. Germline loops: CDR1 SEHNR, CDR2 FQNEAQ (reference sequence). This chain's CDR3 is CASSQQGLKNTEAFF. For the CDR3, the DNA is TGTGCCAGCAGTCAACAGGGGTTGAAGAACACTGAAGCTTTCTTT.

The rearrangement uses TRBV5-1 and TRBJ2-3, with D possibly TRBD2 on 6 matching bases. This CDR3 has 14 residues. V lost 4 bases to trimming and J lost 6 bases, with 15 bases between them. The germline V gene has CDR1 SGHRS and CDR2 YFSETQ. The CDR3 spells CASSLRLVADTQYF. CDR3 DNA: TGCGCCAGCAGCCTAAGACTAGTGGCGGATACGCAGTATTTT. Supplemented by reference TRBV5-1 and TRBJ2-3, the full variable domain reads KAGVTQTPRYLIKTRGQQVTLSCSPISGHRSVSWYQQTPGQGLQFLFEYFSETQRNKGNFPGRFSGRQFSNSRSEMNVSTLELGDSALYLCASSLRLVADTQYFGPGTRLTVL.

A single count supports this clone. This CDR3 is CASRVPMGLAAEQFF. The CDR3 DNA reads as TGTGCCAGCAGAGTTCCTATGGGACTAGCGGCCGAGCAGTTCTTC. The gene calls are TRBV2 and TRBJ2-1, with TRBD2 identical over 11 bases. The germline CDR1 and CDR2 sequences are SNHLY and FYNNEI. There are 15 residues in the CDR3. The V segment lost 6 bases and the J segment 10 bases; nucleotides outside the gene matches: 11.

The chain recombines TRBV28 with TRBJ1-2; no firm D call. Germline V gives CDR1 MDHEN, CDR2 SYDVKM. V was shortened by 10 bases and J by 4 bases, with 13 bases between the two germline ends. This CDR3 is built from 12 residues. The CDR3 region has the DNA TGTGCCACCACTCAAGGAGTCTATGGCTACACCTTC. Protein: CATTQGVYGYTF.

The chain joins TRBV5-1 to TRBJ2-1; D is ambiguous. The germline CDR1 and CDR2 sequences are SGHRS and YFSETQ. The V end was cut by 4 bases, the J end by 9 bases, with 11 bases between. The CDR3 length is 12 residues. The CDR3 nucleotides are TGCGCCAGCAGCCAGGCTTTGGCTGAGCAGTTCTTC. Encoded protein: CASSQALAEQFF.

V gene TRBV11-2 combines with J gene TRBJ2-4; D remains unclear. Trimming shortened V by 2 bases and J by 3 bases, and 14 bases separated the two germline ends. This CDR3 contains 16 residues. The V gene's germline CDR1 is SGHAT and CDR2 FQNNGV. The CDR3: CASSLTDTGVKNIQYF. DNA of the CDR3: TGTGCCAGCAGCTTAACCGACACTGGTGTCAAAAACATTCAGTACTTC.

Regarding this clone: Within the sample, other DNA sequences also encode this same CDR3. DNA of the CDR3: TGTGCCAGCAGCGTAGGGGGAGGGCAAGAGACCCAGTACTTC. Protein: CASSVGGGQETQYF. This rearrangement joins TRBV9 to TRBJ2-5; 7 bases are shared with TRBD2. V was pared by 0 bases and J by 2 bases, with 1 base of the junction left unmatched. Germline-derived CDR1 and CDR2 are SGDLS and YYNGEE. The CDR3 has 14 residues.

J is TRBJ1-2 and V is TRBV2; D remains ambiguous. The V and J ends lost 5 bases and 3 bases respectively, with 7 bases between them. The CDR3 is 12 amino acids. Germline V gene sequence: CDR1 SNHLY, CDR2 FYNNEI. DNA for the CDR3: TGTGCCAGCAGTCCCCAGGACTATGGCTACACCTTC. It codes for CASSPQDYGYTF.

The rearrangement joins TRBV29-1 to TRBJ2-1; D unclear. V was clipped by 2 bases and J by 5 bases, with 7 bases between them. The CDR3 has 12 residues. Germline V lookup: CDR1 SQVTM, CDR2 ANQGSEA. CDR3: CSVERWDNEQFF. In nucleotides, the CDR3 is TGCAGCGTTGAACGTTGGGACAATGAGCAGTTCTTC.

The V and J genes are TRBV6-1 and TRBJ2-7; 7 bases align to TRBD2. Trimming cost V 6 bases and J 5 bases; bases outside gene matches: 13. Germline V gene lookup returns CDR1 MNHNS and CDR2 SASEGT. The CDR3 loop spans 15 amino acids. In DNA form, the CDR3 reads TGTGCCAGCAGCCCAGGCGGGGGAGGGAATGACGAGCAGTACTTC. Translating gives CASSPGGGGNDEQYF.

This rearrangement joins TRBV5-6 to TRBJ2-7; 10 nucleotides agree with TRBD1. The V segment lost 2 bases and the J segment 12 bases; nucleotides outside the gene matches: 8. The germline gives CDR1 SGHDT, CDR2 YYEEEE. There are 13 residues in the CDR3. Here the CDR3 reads CASSLRATGGRYF. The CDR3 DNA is TGTGCCAGCAGCTTAAGGGCGACAGGGGGCCGGTACTTC.

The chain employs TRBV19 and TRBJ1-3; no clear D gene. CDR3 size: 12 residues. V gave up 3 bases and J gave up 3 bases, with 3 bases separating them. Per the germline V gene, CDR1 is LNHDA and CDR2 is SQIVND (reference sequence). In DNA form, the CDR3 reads TGTGCCAGTAGTATGGTTGGAAACACCATATATTTT. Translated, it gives CASSMVGNTIYF. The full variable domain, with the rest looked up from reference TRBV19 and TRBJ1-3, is DGGITQSPKYLFRKEGQNVTLSCEQNLNHDAMYWYRQDPGQGLRLIYYSQIVNDFQKGDIAEGYSVSREKKESFPLTVTSAQKNPTAFYLCASSMVGNTIYFGEGSWLTVV.

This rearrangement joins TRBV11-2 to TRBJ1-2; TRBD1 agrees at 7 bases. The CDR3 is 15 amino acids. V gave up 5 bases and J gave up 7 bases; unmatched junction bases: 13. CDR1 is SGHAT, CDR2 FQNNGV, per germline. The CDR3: CASSPGTDRLGGYTF. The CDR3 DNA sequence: TGTGCCAGCAGCCCCGGGACAGACCGACTGGGTGGCTACACCTTC.

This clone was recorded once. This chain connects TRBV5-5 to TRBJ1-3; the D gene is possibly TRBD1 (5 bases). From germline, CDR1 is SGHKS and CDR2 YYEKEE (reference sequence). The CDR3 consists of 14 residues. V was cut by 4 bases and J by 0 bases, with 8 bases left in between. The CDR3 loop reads CASSATGSGNTIYF. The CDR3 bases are TGTGCCAGCAGCGCTACAGGCTCTGGAAACACCATATATTTT.